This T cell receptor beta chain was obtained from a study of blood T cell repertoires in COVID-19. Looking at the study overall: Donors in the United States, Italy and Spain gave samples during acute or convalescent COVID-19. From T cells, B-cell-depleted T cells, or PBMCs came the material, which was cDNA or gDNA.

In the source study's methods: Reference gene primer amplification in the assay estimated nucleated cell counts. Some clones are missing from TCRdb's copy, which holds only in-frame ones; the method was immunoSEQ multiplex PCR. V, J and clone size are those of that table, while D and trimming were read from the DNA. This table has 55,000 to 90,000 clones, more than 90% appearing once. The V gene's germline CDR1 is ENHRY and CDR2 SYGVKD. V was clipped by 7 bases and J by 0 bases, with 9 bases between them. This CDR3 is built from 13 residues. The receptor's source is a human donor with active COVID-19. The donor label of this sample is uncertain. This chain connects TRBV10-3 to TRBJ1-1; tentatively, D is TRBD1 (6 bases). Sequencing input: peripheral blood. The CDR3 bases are TGTGCCATCACCGAGGGGGTGAACACTGAAGCTTTCTTT. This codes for CAITEGVNTEAFF.